The 8 T cell receptor beta chains listed next were all sequenced from one sample in a study of beta chain features in type 1 diabetes. The entirety of the isolated RNA underwent reverse transcription, so expressed TCRB transcripts were sequenced. Data came from immunoSEQ multiplex PCR; TCRdb stores just in-frame clones and leaves some out. The sample has about 320,000 clones, 11% to 15% seen once. Sequencing was carried out using central memory CD4+ T cells from blood. These TCRs come from a man under 40 in good health.

This clone was counted a few times. J is TRBJ2-2 and V is TRBV9, with 7 bases aligning to TRBD2. The V gene's germline CDR1 is SGDLS and CDR2 YYNGEE. This CDR3 contains 17 residues. Trimming removed 0 bases from V and 2 bases from J; junction bases left unmatched: 7. DNA of the CDR3: TGTGCCAGCAGCGTAGAGGATCTAGCGGCCAACACCGGGGAGCTGTTTTTT. It encodes CASSVEDLAANTGELFF.

The chain combines TRBV27 with TRBJ2-2; D gene uncertain. The V end was cut by 2 bases, the J end by 7 bases, with 11 bases between. CDR1 and CDR2 (germline): MNHEY, SMNVEV (reference sequence). The CDR3 totals 14 residues. The CDR3 region is CASSLQALDGELFF. The CDR3 DNA sequence: TGTGCCAGCAGTTTACAGGCTTTAGACGGGGAGCTGTTTTTT.

This rearrangement joins TRBV6-5 to TRBJ2-7, with TRBD2 matching over 9 bases. V lost 0 bases to trimming and J lost 2 bases; unmatched junction nucleotides: 5. CDR1 is MNHEY and CDR2 is SVGAGI in the germline V gene. The CDR3 length is 16 residues. The CDR3 loop is CASSYSSLAGTYEQYF. The CDR3 DNA is TGTGCCAGCAGTTACTCGAGTCTAGCGGGGACCTACGAGCAGTACTTC.

The rearrangement uses TRBV9 and TRBJ1-1; 7 bases map to TRBD1. Germline CDR1 SGDLS, CDR2 YYNGEE. This CDR3 spans 15 amino acids. Unmatched junction bases numbered 9, after V lost 3 bases and J lost 4 bases. The chain's CDR3 is CASSATTGRVTEAFF. As DNA, the CDR3 is TGTGCCAGCAGCGCCACGACAGGGAGGGTCACTGAAGCTTTCTTT.

This clone has a handful of counts. V is TRBV5-4 and J is TRBJ2-1, with 8 positions matching TRBD1. This CDR3 is 13 amino acids long. Losses at the gene ends were 1 base for V and 13 bases for J; bases not matched to a gene: 7. Germline loops: CDR1 SGHNT, CDR2 YYREEE (reference sequence). CDR3 sequence: CASSLSRDRTQFF. CDR3 bases: TGTGCCAGCAGCTTGTCCCGGGACAGGACCCAGTTCTTC. The full variable domain, with the rest looked up from reference TRBV5-4 and TRBJ2-1, is ETGVTQSPTHLIKTRGQQVTLRCSSQSGHNTVSWYQQALGQGPQFIFQYYREEENGRGNFPPRFSGLQFPNYSSELNVNALELDDSALYLCASSLSRDRTQFFGPGTRLTVL.

The V gene is TRBV29-1, the J gene TRBJ2-1, with TRBD2 as a possible D gene (5 bases). This CDR3 is 14 amino acids long. V was cut by 3 bases and J by 3 bases, with 12 bases left in between. CDR1 is SQVTM, CDR2 ANQGSEA, per germline. CDR3 protein: CSVDVGGLYNEQFF. The CDR3 DNA reads as TGCAGCGTTGACGTGGGCGGGCTCTACAATGAGCAGTTCTTC.

This clone occurred a few times. This rearrangement joins TRBV4-3 to TRBJ2-2; D remains ambiguous. Germline lookup yields CDR1 LGHNA and CDR2 YSLEER. The CDR3 covers 11 residues. V shed 4 bases and J shed 6 bases, with 3 bases lying between them. Here the CDR3 reads CASSRPGELFF. DNA for the CDR3: TGCGCCAGCAGCCGGCCCGGGGAGCTGTTTTTT.

The genes are TRBV6-5 and TRBJ2-2; unclear D gene. Germline V gives CDR1 MNHEY, CDR2 SVGAGI. This CDR3 is 13 amino acids long. The V end was cut by 6 bases, the J end by 3 bases, with 8 bases between. The CDR3 sequence: CASSRLDTGELFF. In DNA form, the CDR3 reads TGTGCCAGCAGCCGCCTAGACACCGGGGAGCTGTTTTTT.